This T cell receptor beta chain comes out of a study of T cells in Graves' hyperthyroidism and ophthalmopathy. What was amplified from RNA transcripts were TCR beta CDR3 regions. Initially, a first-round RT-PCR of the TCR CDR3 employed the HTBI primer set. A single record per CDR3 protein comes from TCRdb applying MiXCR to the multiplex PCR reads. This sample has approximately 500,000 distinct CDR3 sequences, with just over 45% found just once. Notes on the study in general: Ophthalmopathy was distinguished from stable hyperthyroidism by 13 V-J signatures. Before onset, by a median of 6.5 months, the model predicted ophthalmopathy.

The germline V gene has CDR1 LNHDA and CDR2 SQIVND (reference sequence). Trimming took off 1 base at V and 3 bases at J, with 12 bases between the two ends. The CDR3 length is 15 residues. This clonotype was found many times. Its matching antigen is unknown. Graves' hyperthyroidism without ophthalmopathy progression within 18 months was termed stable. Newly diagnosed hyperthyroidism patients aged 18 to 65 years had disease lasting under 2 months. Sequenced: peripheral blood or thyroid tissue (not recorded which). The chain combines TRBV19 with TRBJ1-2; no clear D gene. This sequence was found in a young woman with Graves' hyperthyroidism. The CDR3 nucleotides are TGTGCCAGTAGTATAGTTCCCCCGACCTACTATGGCTACACCTTC. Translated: CASSIVPPTYYGYTF.